Listed here are 25 T cell receptor beta chains from one sample, sequenced in a study of shared clonotypes between healthy human individuals. The table came from immunoSEQ multiplex PCR; TCRdb's copy has only in-frame clones and leaves some out. The sample lists about 1.4 million clones; around 97% were seen once. The sequenced sample consisted of naive CD4+ T cells sorted from blood. The subset is: CD45RA+ positively selected. These receptors were obtained from a man aged 25-45 years in good health.

CDR3 region: CATDRDEQFF. The DNA for the CDR3 is TGTGCCACCGACCGCGATGAGCAGTTCTTC. J is TRBJ2-1 and V is TRBV9; D is unresolved. This CDR3 has 10 amino acids. CDR1 and CDR2 (germline): SGDLS, YYNGEE. V lost 9 bases, J lost 8 bases, and 9 bases lay in between. The whole variable domain, remainder taken from reference TRBV9 and TRBJ2-1, is DSGVTQTPKHLITATGQRVTLRCSPRSGDLSVYWYQQSLDQGLQFLIQYYNGEERAKGNILERFSAQQFPDLHSELNLSSLELGDSALYFCATDRDEQFFGPGTRLTVL.

The chain employs TRBV6-1 and TRBJ1-2; no firm D call. This CDR3 is built from 15 residues. CDR1 and CDR2 (germline): MNHNS, SASEGT. Trimming took off 0 bases at V and 5 bases at J, with 13 bases between the two ends. CDR3 residues: CASSEARTDLYGYTF. In DNA, the CDR3 is TGTGCCAGCAGTGAAGCGCGAACAGATTTATATGGCTACACCTTC.

This chain links TRBV10-2 with TRBJ2-1; D ambiguous. The germline gives CDR1 WSHSY, CDR2 SAAADI. This CDR3 is 14 amino acids long. V dropped 5 bases and J dropped 0 bases, with 8 bases sitting between them. This CDR3 is CASSRLSSYNEQFF. CDR3 nucleotides: TGCGCCAGCAGTAGACTCAGCTCCTACAATGAGCAGTTCTTC.

This chain links TRBV6-1 with TRBJ2-3; 9 bases match TRBD1. The CDR3 runs to 15 residues. With 6 bases clipped from V and 1 base from J, the junction kept 5 bases outside the gene matches. In germline, CDR1 is MNHNS, CDR2 SASEGT. In DNA, the CDR3 is TGTGCCAGCAGGCACCGGGACAGGGGCACAGATACGCAGTATTTT. This translates into CASRHRDRGTDTQYF.

The rearrangement joins TRBV7-8 to TRBJ2-2, with 13 bases identical to TRBD2. V lost 2 bases, J lost 5 bases, and 8 bases stayed unmatched. Per the germline V gene, CDR1 is SGHVS and CDR2 is FQNEAQ. This CDR3 contains 18 residues. CDR3 DNA: TGTGCCAGCAGCTTACTCCGGACTAGCGGGAGAGGTACCGGGGAGCTGTTTTTT. It encodes CASSLLRTSGRGTGELFF.

The J gene is TRBJ2-7, the V gene TRBV2; D is unresolved. The length of the CDR3 is 14 residues. Trimming took off 3 bases at V and 0 bases at J, with 9 bases between the two ends. Germline CDR1 reads SNHLY; CDR2 reads FYNNEI. In nucleotides, the CDR3 is TGTGCCAGCAGTGATGGCAGGATCTCCTACGAGCAGTACTTC. Its protein product is CASSDGRISYEQYF.

This sequence joins TRBV10-3 and TRBJ2-1; 11 bases are shared with TRBD2. J was trimmed by 3 bases and V by 0 bases; bases with no gene match: 1. The germline gives CDR1 ENHRY, CDR2 SYGVKD. This CDR3 is 16 amino acids long. Here the CDR3 reads CAISESGTSGYNEQFF. The DNA for the CDR3 is TGTGCCATCAGTGAGTCGGGGACTAGCGGCTACAATGAGCAGTTCTTC.

The sample holds a few counts of this clone. The genes are TRBV7-2 and TRBJ2-4, with TRBD1 matching over 10 bases. Trimming cost V 8 bases and J 8 bases; bases outside gene matches: 9. Germline assignment: CDR1 SGHTA and CDR2 FQGNSA. The CDR3 spans 14 residues. In DNA, the CDR3 is TGTGCCAGCGGAGCAGGACAGGGGGGATACATTCAGTACTTC. Residues: CASGAGQGGYIQYF.

The J gene is TRBJ1-1, the V gene TRBV29-1; D might be TRBD1 (5 bases). This CDR3 region has 17 residues. The ends were cut back, 4 bases at V and 4 bases at J, with 25 bases in the middle. The germline V gene encodes CDR1 SQVTM and CDR2 ANQGSEA. CDR3 nucleotides: TGCAGCGTTGGGGGGAGAAGTAAATCTCAGGTGGGCACTGAAGCTTTCTTT. It yields the protein CSVGGRSKSQVGTEAFF.

The chain employs TRBV14 and TRBJ2-5, with unresolved D. The CDR3 is 11 residues long. CDR1 is SGHDN, CDR2 FVKESK, per germline. V was trimmed by 1 base and J by 6 bases, leaving 3 bases between them. The chain's CDR3 is CASSQVKTQYF. The CDR3 DNA sequence: TGTGCCAGCAGCCAAGTGAAGACCCAGTACTTC.

This rearrangement joins TRBV5-1 to TRBJ1-4; D might be TRBD1 (6 bases). V lost 0 bases and J lost 8, with 14 bases in between. The CDR3 is 15 residues long. Germline V lookup: CDR1 SGHRS, CDR2 YFSETQ. The CDR3 spells CASSLAGTFEEKLFF. DNA for the CDR3: TGCGCCAGCAGCTTGGCCGGGACATTCGAAGAAAAACTGTTTTTT.

CDR3 sequence (DNA): TGTGCCAGCAGTTACTCTGGGGACAGCCAAGAGACCCAGTACTTC. Amino acid sequence: CASSYSGDSQETQYF. J is TRBJ2-5 and V is TRBV6-6; 7 bases fit TRBD1. The CDR3 has 15 residues. Germline loops: CDR1 MNHNY, CDR2 SVGAGI (reference sequence). Trimming took 0 bases from V and 1 from J; bases not matched to a gene: 2.

The rearrangement uses TRBV11-2 and TRBJ2-3; tentative D call: TRBD2 (6 bases). The CDR3 spans 15 residues. The germline V and J ends were trimmed by 2 bases and 2 bases, with 11 bases remaining between them. Germline V gene data show CDR1 as SGHAT and CDR2 as FQNNGV. CDR3 bases: TGTGCCAGCAGCTTAACCGGGAGCCCCACAGATACGCAGTATTTT. Translated, it gives CASSLTGSPTDTQYF. The whole variable domain, remainder taken from reference TRBV11-2 and TRBJ2-3, is EAGVAQSPRYKIIEKRQSVAFWCNPISGHATLYWYQQILGQGPKLLIQFQNNGVVDDSQLPKDRFSAERLKGVDSTLKIQPAKLEDSAVYLCASSLTGSPTDTQYFGPGTRLTVL.

Comment on this clone: Different DNA sequences within this sample yield the same CDR3. This sequence joins TRBV11-2 and TRBJ2-5; D perhaps matches TRBD2 (5 bases). From germline, CDR1 is SGHAT and CDR2 FQNNGV. The CDR3 is 13 residues long. The germline V and J ends were trimmed by 3 bases and 2 bases, with 7 bases remaining between them. The CDR3 reads CASSLRVQETQYF. CDR3 sequence (DNA): TGTGCCAGCAGCTTGAGGGTACAAGAGACCCAGTACTTC.

The chain couples TRBV10-2 to TRBJ2-1; D uncertain. The CDR3 has 16 residues. The V gene's germline CDR1 is WSHSY and CDR2 SAAADI. Trimming shortened V by 11 bases and J by 0 bases, and 20 bases separated the two germline ends. The CDR3 here is CASAKYGPSSYNEQFF. The CDR3 nucleotides read TGCGCCTCGGCGAAGTATGGCCCCAGCTCCTACAATGAGCAGTTCTTC.

The chain recombines TRBV19 with TRBJ2-1; TRBD2 agrees at 13 bases. The V gene's germline CDR1 is LNHDA and CDR2 SQIVND (reference sequence). There are 18 residues in the CDR3. V shed 0 bases, J shed 7 bases, and the junction held 9 bases outside the gene matches. The CDR3 loop is CASSIDRRTSGRSNEQFF. In nucleotides, the CDR3 is TGTGCCAGTAGTATAGATCGCCGGACTAGCGGGAGATCGAATGAGCAGTTCTTC.

In the case of this clone: Other DNA sequences from this sample encode an identical CDR3 as well. The chain combines TRBV28 with TRBJ1-1; no firm D call. V was shortened by 0 bases and J by 8 bases, with 4 bases between the two germline ends. Germline V gives CDR1 MDHEN, CDR2 SYDVKM. This CDR3 is 11 amino acids long. CDR3 in DNA: TGTGCCAGCAGTTTATGGACAGAAGCTTTCTTT. It is translated as CASSLWTEAFF. Filled out from reference TRBV28 and TRBJ1-1, the complete variable domain reads DVKVTQSSRYLVKRTGEKVFLECVQDMDHENMFWYRQDPGLGLRLIYFSYDVKMKEKGDIPEGYSVSREKKERFSLILESASTNQTSMYLCASSLWTEAFFGQGTRLTVV.

The V gene is TRBV9, the J gene TRBJ2-5, with 9 bases aligning to TRBD2. Germline V gene data show CDR1 as SGDLS and CDR2 as YYNGEE. After removal of 0 bases from V and 1 base from J, the junction contained 7 bases not matched to a gene. There are 17 residues in the CDR3. This CDR3 is CASSVDLAGAIQETQYF. The DNA of the CDR3 is TGTGCCAGCAGCGTAGATTTAGCGGGAGCCATCCAAGAGACCCAGTACTTC.

The rearrangement uses TRBV6-1 and TRBJ2-7; a weak D match, TRBD2 (5 bases). The CDR3 runs to 14 residues. CDR1 and CDR2 (germline): MNHNS, SASEGT. Trimming left V 8 bases short and J 0 bases short, with 14 bases between. CDR3 in DNA: TGTGCCAGCGGAGCGGCGGTTAGCTCCTACGAGCAGTACTTC. The encoded protein is CASGAAVSSYEQYF.

This rearrangement joins TRBV7-3 to TRBJ1-1; no reliable D call. V lost 5 bases, J lost 0 bases, and 13 bases lay in between. The CDR3 covers 15 residues. In germline, CDR1 is SGHTA, CDR2 FQGTGA. For the CDR3, the DNA is TGTGCCAGCAGCCCAGACCCGGGCATGAACACTGAAGCTTTCTTT. The encoded protein is CASSPDPGMNTEAFF.

V gene TRBV11-2 combines with J gene TRBJ2-7, with D perhaps TRBD2 (5 bases). Trimming took off 2 bases at V and 1 base at J, with 15 bases between the two ends. Germline loops: CDR1 SGHAT, CDR2 FQNNGV. The CDR3 is 16 amino acids. Here the CDR3 DNA reads TGTGCCAGCAGCTTAAACTACGGGATGGTTTCCTACGAGCAGTACTTC. It is translated as CASSLNYGMVSYEQYF.

CDR3: CASSLARQETQYF. The CDR3 bases are TGTGCCAGCAGCTTAGCAAGACAAGAGACCCAGTACTTC. The chain carries TRBV7-3 and TRBJ2-5; D call uncertain. The CDR3 runs 13 residues. Looked up from germline, CDR1 is SGHTA and CDR2 is FQGTGA. V shed 2 bases and J shed 2 bases, with 6 bases lying between them.

This clone was seen just once. The rearrangement joins TRBV6-5 to TRBJ2-1; the match to TRBD2 covers 8 bases. Looked up from germline, CDR1 is MNHEY and CDR2 is SVGAGI. Trimming took 9 bases from V and 6 from J; bases not matched to a gene: 7. This CDR3 has 13 residues. The DNA for the CDR3 is TGTGCCAGTCGGGGGGGATTTATCAATGAGCAGTTCTTC. Translation: CASRGGFINEQFF.

The rearrangement uses TRBV18 and TRBJ1-5; 10 positions match TRBD1. The CDR3 is 15 residues long. Germline V gene lookup returns CDR1 KGHSH and CDR2 LQKENI. With 8 bases clipped from V and 0 bases from J, the junction kept 4 bases outside the gene matches. The CDR3 DNA reads as TGTGCCAGCCCGACAGGGGGCTATAGCAATCAGCCCCAGCATTTT. Protein sequence: CASPTGGYSNQPQHF.

V and J are TRBV5-1 and TRBJ1-1, with TRBD1 matching 12 bases. Looked up from germline, CDR1 is SGHRS and CDR2 is YFSETQ. The CDR3 runs 16 residues. Trimming removed 4 bases from V and 4 bases from J; junction bases left unmatched: 8. The CDR3 is CASSPGTGGVGTEAFF. The CDR3 DNA sequence: TGCGCCAGCAGCCCCGGGACAGGGGGCGTGGGCACTGAAGCTTTCTTT.